A single T cell receptor (beta chain) is shown here with its context. The antigen it recognizes is unknown. Per-nucleotide qualities are absent, and no much larger clonotype sits a single base away. Each collaborating institution followed its own protocols to collect whole blood in K2EDTA tubes. For TCRbeta analysis, collaborator samples were shipped as frozen whole blood, as isolated PBMCs, or as DNA extracted from either sample type. This sample was taken from a study of blood T cell repertoires in COVID-19 (dated by TCRdb to about 2020). Study-level background: The collaborator samples originated in the United States, Italy and Spain and spanned the acute and convalescent phases of COVID-19. The material from the prospective study consisted of cDNA or gDNA derived from T cells, B-cell-depleted T cells, or PBMCs. The sample metadata nearly always contained a de-identified subject ID, COVID-19 status, age in years and sex. Where available, HLA class I and class II types were taken from metadata supplied by the sample provider and were not determined by assay-based typing. The repertoires were released in a freely available public database meant as a resource for research on the immune response to SARS-CoV-2. The dataset comprised deeply sampled blood TCRbeta repertoires from subjects exposed to, actively infected with, or recovered from COVID-19. The samples were drawn from the first 160 participants of the ongoing ImmuneRACE study and from 1,200 or so subjects provided by 6 global collaborators.

TCRbeta CDR3 regions were amplified from genomic DNA using the immunoSEQ Assay, a bias-controlled multiplex PCR. The study's processing was this. Within the assay, amplification of reference gene primers was used to estimate how many nucleated cells each sample contained. Sequence reads were collapsed and filtered to measure the absolute abundance of every unique TCRbeta CDR3 rearrangement. For each sample, productive Simpson clonality was calculated as the square root of Simpson's diversity index over productive rearrangements. Here the immuneACCESS table is served through TCRdb, limited to in-frame sequences with V and J called. Missing clones are a known gap in these copies; in checked studies unresolved V genes cover under half, and the rest lacks a known reason. V, J and clone size are taken as reported in that table, and D and trimming were inferred from the DNA itself. The sample includes about 250,000 clones, with around 82% observed a single time. Clones ranked in the top ten supply approximately 8.6% of the sample.

V trim: 4 bases; J trim: 6 bases; unmatched bases: 6. CDR1 LGHDT and CDR2 YNNKEL are derived from the germline V gene (reference sequence). The CDR3 spans 14 residues, from the cysteine through the phenylalanine. CDR3 DNA only is kept here, 42 bases in frame from base 1. Here is what the overall study found, with its caveats: The amount of clinical and demographic metadata varied by source and participant and was provided uncurated.

What was sequenced was peripheral blood. The rearrangement combines TRBV3-1 (or the pseudogene TRBV3-2) with TRBJ2-1; TRBD2 lines up with 7 middle nucleotides. This TCR was sampled from a man aged 35 to 55 with active or convalescent COVID-19. The base sequence is TGTGCCAGCAGCCTGTGGACGGGGGGCAATGAGCAGTTCTTC. Translated, this gives CASSLWTGGNEQFF.